A selection of T cell receptor beta chains follows, all from one sample in a study of shared clonotypes between healthy human individuals. The assay was immunoSEQ multiplex PCR, and TCRdb's table has in-frame clones only and misses some. This sample has roughly 320,000 clones, with roughly 87% found just once. Sequencing was performed on memory CD8+ T cells sorted from blood. These receptors were taken from a man younger than 35 in good health. Each CDR3 is given with its conserved first and last residue.

>TRBV7-6|TRBJ1-2
CASSLNEQYYGYTF
>TRBV5-1|TRBJ2-5
CASQTSPSRTQYF
>TRBV14|TRBJ2-5
CASSQVKDKETQYF
>TRBV13|TRBJ2-7
CASSPPWAYRPYEQYF
>TRBV5-4|TRBJ2-7
CASSLASFSYEQYF
>TRBV5-1|TRBJ2-7
CASSPGTGPTYEQYF
>TRBV19|TRBJ2-7
CASSNPSGNEQYF
>TRBV10-1|TRBJ2-2
CASFAGGGTGELFF
>TRBV7-2|TRBJ1-2
CASSLELGQVYGYTF
>TRBV5-1|TRBJ1-2
CASSLGQGADGYTF
>TRBV30|TRBJ2-2
CAWSRATGELFF
>TRBV6-5|TRBJ2-4
CASSYEGKGKNIQYF
>TRBV7-2|TRBJ2-3
CASSFLSTDTQYF
>TRBV30|TRBJ2-2
CAWSVLGQGESGELFF
>TRBV27|TRBJ2-2
CASSLGQGNTGELFF
>TRBV30|TRBJ1-6
CAWSTENYNSPLHF